The 21 T cell receptor beta chains reported below all come from one sample, sequenced in a study of glioma-infiltrating T cells after dendritic cell vaccination. Using immunoSEQ multiplex PCR, the repertoire was profiled, and TCRdb retains in-frame clones only, with some absent. The data contain about 49,000 clones, roughly 85% of them seen just once; the ten biggest clones take up over 10%. The sequenced sample was blood, obtained before dendritic cell vaccination. Source of these receptors: a human donor with glioblastoma.

The rearrangement uses TRBV25-1 and TRBJ2-2; D possibly corresponds to TRBD1 (5 bases). The CDR3 extends over 13 amino acids. The germline V gene encodes CDR1 MGHDK and CDR2 SYGVNS. Between the trimmed V and J ends, which lost 7 bases and 5 bases, there was a span of 11 bases. The DNA for the CDR3 is TGTGCCAGCACCACAGGTGATACCGGGGAGCTGTTTTTT. Translation: CASTTGDTGELFF.

The chain employs TRBV7-2 and TRBJ1-1; 8 positions match TRBD1. J gave up 1 base and V 2 bases, and 3 bases lay outside the gene matches. The germline V gene has CDR1 SGHTA and CDR2 FQGNSA. The CDR3 has 15 residues. The CDR3 protein is CASSLQGAPNTEAFF. CDR3 sequence (DNA): TGTGCCAGCAGCTTACAGGGGGCTCCGAACACTGAAGCTTTCTTT.

The CDR3: CASSTTSGSPGEQYF. The CDR3 nucleotides are TGTGCCAGCAGCACGACTAGCGGGAGTCCTGGCGAGCAGTACTTC. This rearrangement joins TRBV11-2 to TRBJ2-7, with 12 bases aligning to TRBD2. Germline CDR1 and CDR2: SGHAT and FQNNGV. The length of the CDR3 is 15 residues. V trimming: 5 bases; J trimming: 6 bases; junction bases outside the gene matches: 8.

The rearrangement links TRBV5-8 to TRBJ2-7; weak D call: TRBD2 (7 bases). CDR3 length: 16 amino acids. V lost 4 bases and J 4 bases, leaving 21 bases between the germline ends. CDR1 and CDR2 (germline): SGHTS, YDEGEE. The CDR3 nucleotides read TGTGCCAGCAGCGGGGGGGGCAGGGGCTGCGGGTACGAGCAGTACTTC. Encoded protein: CASSGGGRGCGYEQYF.

The J gene is TRBJ2-3, the V gene TRBV5-1; perhaps TRBD2 as D (5 bases). Trimming took off 4 bases at V and 2 bases at J, with 17 bases between the two ends. The CDR3 loop spans 16 amino acids. Germline-derived CDR1 and CDR2 are SGHRS and YFSETQ. This CDR3 reads CASSPTGGGVTDTQYF. The CDR3 nucleotides read TGCGCCAGCAGCCCTACTGGAGGCGGAGTCACAGATACGCAGTATTTT. Variable domain in full (rest from reference TRBV5-1 and TRBJ2-3): KAGVTQTPRYLIKTRGQQVTLSCSPISGHRSVSWYQQTPGQGLQFLFEYFSETQRNKGNFPGRFSGRQFSNSRSEMNVSTLELGDSALYLCASSPTGGGVTDTQYFGPGTRLTVL.

The CDR3 bases are TGTGCCAGCAGTGAACTGGAGACAGGGGGTACAGGGGAGCTGTTTTTT. Residues: CASSELETGGTGELFF. This chain links TRBV25-1 with TRBJ2-2; 9 nucleotides agree with TRBD1. Germline V CDR1 and CDR2: MGHDK, SYGVNS. V was clipped by 2 bases and J by 8 bases; unmatched bases: 9. The length of the CDR3 is 16 residues.

This clone was counted only a few times. The CDR3 spells CAWSVKGDSPQHF. The CDR3 nucleotides are TGTGCCTGGAGTGTAAAGGGGGACAGTCCCCAGCATTTT. This sequence joins TRBV30 and TRBJ1-5, with 7 positions matching TRBD1. CDR1 GTSNPN and CDR2 SVGIG come from the germline V gene (reference sequence). The CDR3 has 13 amino acids. Trimming cost V 0 bases and J 10 bases; bases outside gene matches: 6. Full variable domain (outside the CDR3, taken from reference TRBV30 and TRBJ1-5): SQTIHQWPATLVQPVGSPLSLECTVEGTSNPNLYWYRQAAGRGLQLLFYSVGIGQISSEVPQNLSASRPQDRQFILSSKKLLLSDSGFYLCAWSVKGDSPQHFGDGTRLSIL.

CDR3 bases: TGTGCCAGCAGCTACCGGACAGGCTCTGGGGCCAACGTCCTGACTTTC. It encodes CASSYRTGSGANVLTF. The rearrangement uses TRBV5-4 and TRBJ2-6; 7 nucleotides align to TRBD1. CDR3 length: 16 residues. Per germline, CDR1 SGHNT and CDR2 YYREEE (reference sequence). V was clipped by 3 bases and J by 0 bases; unmatched bases: 3.

This chain links TRBV7-2 with TRBJ2-7; tentative D call: TRBD2 (5 bases). CDR3 length equals 16 residues. CDR1 SGHTA and CDR2 FQGNSA come from the germline V gene. The germline V and J ends were trimmed by 0 bases and 4 bases, with 16 bases remaining between them. For the CDR3, the DNA is TGTGCCAGCAGCTTAGCGCTTGGTGGGAGTCAATACGAGCAGTACTTC. It is translated as CASSLALGGSQYEQYF.

This clone was counted between two and nine times. This sequence joins TRBV6-5 and TRBJ1-1; no firm D call. Germline CDR1 MNHEY, CDR2 SVGAGI. The CDR3 totals 15 residues. V was cut by 2 bases and J by 1 base, with 11 bases left in between. The CDR3 loop is CASSYADLRNTEAFF. As DNA, the CDR3 is TGTGCCAGCAGTTACGCCGATCTTAGGAACACTGAAGCTTTCTTT.

The CDR3 DNA is TGCAGCGGGGGACAATCCGCCGGCAATGAGCAGTTCTTC. This gives the protein CSGGQSAGNEQFF. This sequence joins TRBV29-1 and TRBJ2-1; D is perhaps TRBD1 (6 bases). Germline CDR1 is SQVTM and CDR2 is ANQGSEA. CDR3 length: 13 residues. Trimming cost V 7 bases and J 6 bases, with 16 bases left between them.

The genes are TRBV6-5 and TRBJ1-3, with D uncertain. Germline V CDR1 and CDR2: MNHEY, SVGAGI. The ends were cut back, 4 bases at V and 4 bases at J, with 8 bases in the middle. This CDR3 has 13 amino acids. CDR3 loop: CASSFQLGNTIYF. The CDR3 bases are TGTGCCAGCAGTTTCCAATTGGGAAACACCATATATTTT.

This sequence joins TRBV30 and TRBJ1-1; TRBD1 matches at 8 bases. Trimming cost V 0 bases and J 6 bases; bases outside gene matches: 6. CDR3 size: 14 residues. The germline V gene encodes CDR1 GTSNPN and CDR2 SVGIG (reference sequence). CDR3: CAWSVPGGRSEAFF. The CDR3 bases are TGTGCCTGGAGTGTACCAGGGGGCCGCTCTGAAGCTTTCTTT.

This chain joins TRBV29-1 and TRBJ1-1, with TRBD1 identical over 7 bases. V lost 8 bases to trimming and J lost 5 bases; unmatched junction nucleotides: 11. The CDR3 has 13 amino acids. The germline V gene has CDR1 SQVTM and CDR2 ANQGSEA. CDR3 sequence reads: CSTETGLRTEAFF. In DNA, the CDR3 is TGCAGCACTGAGACAGGGCTAAGGACTGAAGCTTTCTTT.

This CDR3 is CASSSGTGLYGYTF. The CDR3 nucleotides read TGTGCCAGCAGTTCCGGGACAGGGCTATATGGCTACACCTTC. The rearrangement links TRBV6-5 to TRBJ1-2; 9 bases are a match to TRBD1. Germline lookup yields CDR1 MNHEY and CDR2 SVGAGI. V lost 4 bases and J lost 5; bases outside the gene matches: 5. The CDR3 contains 14 residues.

The CDR3 spells CASSQDVAEAFF. The CDR3 nucleotides are TGTGCCAGCAGCCAAGATGTCGCTGAAGCTTTCTTT. The chain carries TRBV4-2 and TRBJ1-1; D not certain. The germline V gene encodes CDR1 LGHNA and CDR2 YNFKEQ. V gave up 0 bases and J gave up 6 bases, with 5 bases separating them. CDR3 length: 12 residues.

The chain employs TRBV11-3 and TRBJ2-3; D gene uncertain. This CDR3 contains 16 residues. V lost 1 base, J lost 2 bases, and 13 bases lay in between. Germline CDR1 SGHNT, CDR2 YENEEA. The CDR3 DNA sequence: TGTGCCAGCAGCTTAGTAATTCGAGGTTACACAGATACGCAGTATTTT. Amino acids: CASSLVIRGYTDTQYF.

The chain uses TRBV27 and TRBJ2-6; 8 bases fit TRBD2. Germline trimming cut 5 bases from V and 3 bases from J; bases unmatched to any gene: 6. This CDR3 has 16 amino acids. Germline CDR1 reads MNHEY; CDR2 reads SMNVEV (reference sequence). CDR3 sequence reads: CASSPGLAGGANVLTF. CDR3 bases: TGTGCCAGCAGTCCCGGACTAGCTGGTGGGGCCAACGTCCTGACTTTC.

This clone has a handful of counts. V gene TRBV7-9 combines with J gene TRBJ2-7, with 7 bases aligning to TRBD1. The CDR3 extends over 13 amino acids. Germline-derived CDR1 and CDR2 are SEHNR and FQNEAQ (reference sequence). V lost 3 bases, J lost 2 bases, and 1 base stayed unmatched. The CDR3 protein is CASSFGQAYEQYF. The CDR3 nucleotides read TGTGCCAGCAGCTTCGGACAGGCCTACGAGCAGTACTTC.

This chain uses TRBV6-5 with TRBJ1-1, with 7 bases matching TRBD1. The germline CDR1 and CDR2 sequences are MNHEY and SVGAGI. The ends lost 7 bases at V and 1 base at J; junction bases unmatched: 6. This CDR3 is built from 14 residues. The CDR3 nucleotides are TGTGCCAGCACTAAGAGACAGGGGAACACTGAAGCTTTCTTT. Its translation is CASTKRQGNTEAFF.

This clone was recorded only once. The chain links TRBV7-2 to TRBJ1-1; D is unclear. V lost 4 bases and J 5 bases, leaving 17 bases between the germline ends. Per the germline V gene, CDR1 is SGHTA and CDR2 is FQGNSA. The CDR3 totals 15 residues. DNA for the CDR3: TGTGCCAGCAGCTCAAGTGGCACCTCGGGGACTGAAGCTTTCTTT. Translating gives CASSSSGTSGTEAFF.